This T cell receptor (beta chain) derives from a study of Graves' ophthalmopathy and Graves' hyperthyroidism. Study findings and constraints: Most thyroid clonotypes with frequency above 0.001 were detected in blood too.

Serum thyroxine and TRAb, along with clinical symptoms, thyroid ultrasound and orbital computed tomography, were what diagnosis relied on. In the case of this clonotype: Antigen specificity is unknown.

RNA transcripts were the template, and TCR beta CDR3 regions were amplified from them. First-round RT-PCR employed HTBI primers, with a second-round multiplex PCR after it. Each CDR3 protein gets one entry after TCRdb re-called the multiplex PCR reads with MiXCR. This table holds around 1,200,000 distinct CDR3 sequences, around a third found once. Per the germline V gene, CDR1 is ENHRY and CDR2 is SYGVKD. This CDR3 has 17 amino acids. V shed 7 bases and J 2 bases; nucleotides not matched to a gene: 15. V is TRBV10-3 and J is TRBJ2-5, with 8 bases that match TRBD2. The TCR originated in an adult man with Graves' hyperthyroidism. Sequencing was done on a sample of peripheral blood or thyroid tissue (not recorded which). CDR3 DNA sequence: TGTGCCATCACCCCTACGGGGGGGAGGGGCGGACAAGAGACCCAGTACTTC. The encoded protein is CAITPTGGRGGQETQYF.